This is a list of T cell receptor beta chains from one sample in a study of early stage breast cancer tumors. Sequencing was performed with immunoSEQ multiplex PCR; in TCRdb, only in-frame clones are kept and a portion is missing. The table includes 11,000 to 15,000 clones, about four fifths detected once. The source material was normal breast tissue next to the tumor. Receptors were obtained from a person aged 50-59 years with breast cancer. CDR3s include the opening cysteine and the closing phenylalanine or tryptophan. D genes are given only for firm matches. Expanded clones are given a class, and other clones once, few, many or no size at all.

>-|TRBV9|TRBJ2-3|-
TGTGCCAGCAGCGCCTTAGCGGCCTTTGGGACAGATACGCAGTATTTT
CASSALAAFGTDTQYF
>TRBD1|TRBV28|TRBJ1-1|-
TGTGCCAGCAGTTGGGTGGGGGGACAGTCCCTGGCTTTCTTT
CASSWVGGQSLAFF
>TRBD1|TRBV5-6|TRBJ2-1|-
TGTGCCAGCAGCGTCGGGACAGGGAAACATGAGCAGTTCTTC
CASSVGTGKHEQFF
>-|TRBV5-6|TRBJ1-5|few
TGTGCCAGCAGCTTGAATCGTGCTCAGCCCCAGCATTTT
CASSLNRAQPQHF
>-|TRBV28|TRBJ2-3|-
TGTGCCAGCAGCCCAGGGTATCGCGGCACAGATACGCAGTATTTT
CASSPGYRGTDTQYF
>TRBD1|TRBV5-1|TRBJ2-7|few
TGCGCCAGCAGCCTCGGACAGGGGTCGGCCGAGCAGTACTTC
CASSLGQGSAEQYF
>-|TRBV27|TRBJ1-4|-
TGTGCCAGCAGTTTTACAGGCCGGAGAAAACTGTTTTTT
CASSFTGRRKLFF
>TRBD1|TRBV18|TRBJ2-1|-
TGTGCCAGCTCCCCCGGACAGGGTTGGTATGAGCAGTTCTTC
CASSPGQGWYEQFF
>-|TRBV7-8|TRBJ2-1|-
TGTGCCAGCAGCTTAGTAACTAGGGGGATGAGCTCCTACAATGAGCAGTTCTTC
CASSLVTRGMSSYNEQFF
>TRBD1|TRBV4-3|TRBJ1-1|-
TGCGCCAGCAGCCAAGATCTAGGACAGGGGACTGAAGCTTTCTTT
CASSQDLGQGTEAFF
>TRBD2|TRBV28|TRBJ2-2|-
TGTGCCAGCAGTCACCTTAGCGGGGGGGCCCTCACCGGGGAGCTGTTTTTT
CASSHLSGGALTGELFF
>-|TRBV29-1|TRBJ2-5|-
TGCAGCGTTGAGACTCAGGGGGAGACCCAGTACTTC
CSVETQGETQYF
>TRBD1|TRBV2|TRBJ1-4|-
TGTGCCAGCTACAGGGGTGCAACTAATGAAAAACTGTTTTTT
CASYRGATNEKLFF
>-|TRBV4-1|TRBJ1-4|-
TGCGCCAGCAGCCAACGCGGCCCCGGCGAGGAGACAACTAATGAAAAACTGTTTTTT
CASSQRGPGEETTNEKLFF
>TRBD1|TRBV7-6|TRBJ2-1|-
TGTGCCAGCAGCCGGGGACAGGGGCAAAACAATGAGCAGTTCTTC
CASSRGQGQNNEQFF
>TRBD1|TRBV11-2|TRBJ1-5|-
TGTGCCAGCAGCTTAAACAGGGGAGGCAATCAGCCCCAGCATTTT
CASSLNRGGNQPQHF
>-|TRBV6-5|TRBJ2-2|-
TGTGCCAGCAGTCCCGCCGGCGGGAACACCGGGGAGCTGTTTTTT
CASSPAGGNTGELFF
>-|TRBV4-1|TRBJ2-7|-
TGCGCCAGCAGCCAACATAAGGGTACGCAAGACTACGAGCAGTACTTC
CASSQHKGTQDYEQYF
>-|TRBV10-1|TRBJ2-7|-
TGCGCCAGCAGTGAGTCTTGGTACTCCGAGCAGTACTTC
CASSESWYSEQYF
>TRBD1|TRBV18|TRBJ2-5|-
TGTGCCAGCTCACCCGACAGGGTAGCTCAAGAGACCCAGTACTTC
CASSPDRVAQETQYF
>-|TRBV5-1|TRBJ2-7|-
TGCGCCAGCAGCCCCACGGTTAGGGCCGAGCAGTACTTC
CASSPTVRAEQYF
>-|TRBV12-2|TRBJ2-1|-
TGTGCAAGTCGCTTAGCCCGGTGGCTAGCGGGCTGGGAGCAGTTCTTC
CASRLARWLAGWEQFF
>TRBD2|TRBV5-1|TRBJ2-1|-
TGCGCCAGCAGCTTGGAAGAGGCGGGAGGGGCTCAGTTCTTC
CASSLEEAGGAQFF
>TRBD2|TRBV7-2|TRBJ2-3|-
TGTGCCAGCAGCTTAGGAGGCGGGAGTGGTGATACGCAGTATTTT
CASSLGGGSGDTQYF
>-|TRBV28|TRBJ2-5|-
TGTGCCAGCAGTTTAAGTCTCGGGCGTCGTAATAAAGAGACCCAGTACTTC
CASSLSLGRRNKETQYF
>TRBD1|TRBV9|TRBJ2-3|-
TGTGCCAGCAGCGTAGAAGGACAGGGGACCCGCACAGATACGCAGTATTTT
CASSVEGQGTRTDTQYF
>-|TRBV5-1|TRBJ1-5|-
TGCGCCAGCAGCCGGGGGGGGGATAGCAATCAGCCCCAGCATTTT
CASSRGGDSNQPQHF
>-|TRBV28|TRBJ1-5|-
TGTGCCAGCAGTTTCGGCGGTTCCAATCAGCCCCAGCATTTT
CASSFGGSNQPQHF
>-|TRBV7-2|TRBJ1-2|-
TGTGCCAGCAGCGGTTTAGCAGCTGCTAACTATGGCTACACCTTC
CASSGLAAANYGYTF
>TRBD2|TRBV28|TRBJ2-1|-
TGTGCCAGCAGTTTATCGTCGGGGGGGCAGGGTCGGGATGAGCAGTTCTTC
CASSLSSGGQGRDEQFF
>-|TRBV7-9|TRBJ2-5|-
TGTGCCAGCAGCGTCGGAACGGCCCAGTACTTC
CASSVGTAQYF
>-|TRBV25-1|TRBJ1-1|-
TGTGCCAGCAGTGCGTACAGGGCGGGCACTGAAGCTTTCTTT
CASSAYRAGTEAFF
>-|TRBV5-1|TRBJ1-4|few
TGCGCCAGCAGCTTGTCGGGGGCGGGGGCTAATGAAAAACTGTTTTTT
CASSLSGAGANEKLFF
>TRBD1|TRBV5-1|TRBJ1-1|once
TGCGCCAGCAGCCTCTCACAGGGGAGCACTGAAGCTTTCTTT
CASSLSQGSTEAFF
>TRBD2|TRBV10-2|TRBJ2-1|-
TGCGCCAGCAGGCTAGCGGGATTGATGAATGAGCAGTTCTTC
CASRLAGLMNEQFF
>TRBD1|TRBV11-2|TRBJ1-4|once
TGTGCCAGCAGAGAGGGACAGGGTAATGAAAAACTGTTTTTT
CASREGQGNEKLFF
>TRBD1|TRBV6-4|TRBJ1-6|few
TGTGCCAGCAGCCCTTCAGGGGGCCAGAATTCACCCCTCCACTTT
CASSPSGGQNSPLHF
>-|TRBV10-3|TRBJ2-7|-
TGTGCCATCAGTGAGTCTCAGGGCAGGAGGCCCTACGAGCAGTACTTC
CAISESQGRRPYEQYF
>-|TRBV7-9|TRBJ2-1|large
TGTGCCAGCAGACGGAACTCACTTTTTGATGAGCAGTTCTTC
CASRRNSLFDEQFF
>-|TRBV2|TRBJ1-2|-
TGTGCCAGCAGTGAAATTCGACAGGTAGTGGGCTACACCTTC
CASSEIRQVVGYTF
>TRBD2|TRBV9|TRBJ2-1|-
TGTGCCAGCAGCGCTGACCTCGGGCGGGGGAGCTCCTACAATGAGCAGTTCTTC
CASSADLGRGSSYNEQFF
>TRBD1|TRBV6-5|TRBJ1-1|-
TGTGCCAGCAGTTACAGCGGGACAGGGGGCTATGGTGCTTTCTTT
CASSYSGTGGYGAFF
>-|TRBV4-3|TRBJ1-3|few
TGCGCCAGCAGCCAAGCACTCACTAGAGGAAACACCATATATTTT
CASSQALTRGNTIYF
>-|TRBV11-2|TRBJ1-5|-
TGTGCCAGCAGCTTAGAACAGGGCAATCAGCCCCAGCATTTT
CASSLEQGNQPQHF
>TRBD1|TRBV10-3|TRBJ2-3|once
TGTGCCACCGGACAGGGGGGTTTAACAGATACGCAGTATTTT
CATGQGGLTDTQYF
>-|TRBV4-2|TRBJ2-1|-
TGTGCCAGCAGCCAAGATAGGGGAGCAAATGAGCAGTTCTTC
CASSQDRGANEQFF
>TRBD1|TRBV18|TRBJ1-1|-
TGTGCCAGCTCACCACCGGACAGGGCAGGGGGCACTGAAGCTTTCTTT
CASSPPDRAGGTEAFF
>TRBD2|TRBV5-1|TRBJ2-7|once
TGCGCCAGCGGGAACAGCGGGGACGAGCAGTACTTC
CASGNSGDEQYF
>TRBD1|TRBV4-3|TRBJ2-5|once
TGCGCCAGCAGCCTTTTTTCCGGGACAGGGTCGGAGACCCAGTACTTC
CASSLFSGTGSETQYF
>-|TRBV7-2|TRBJ2-7|-
TGTGCCAGCAGCCGTATATGGCCTTCCTACGAGCAGTACTTC
CASSRIWPSYEQYF
>-|TRBV6-6|TRBJ2-5|-
TGTGCCATACTAGGGGGGGAAGAGACCCAGTACTTC
CAILGGEETQYF
>TRBD1|TRBV27|TRBJ1-1|-
TGTGCCAGCAGACCTGTCGGGACAGCGAACACTGAAGCTTTCTTT
CASRPVGTANTEAFF